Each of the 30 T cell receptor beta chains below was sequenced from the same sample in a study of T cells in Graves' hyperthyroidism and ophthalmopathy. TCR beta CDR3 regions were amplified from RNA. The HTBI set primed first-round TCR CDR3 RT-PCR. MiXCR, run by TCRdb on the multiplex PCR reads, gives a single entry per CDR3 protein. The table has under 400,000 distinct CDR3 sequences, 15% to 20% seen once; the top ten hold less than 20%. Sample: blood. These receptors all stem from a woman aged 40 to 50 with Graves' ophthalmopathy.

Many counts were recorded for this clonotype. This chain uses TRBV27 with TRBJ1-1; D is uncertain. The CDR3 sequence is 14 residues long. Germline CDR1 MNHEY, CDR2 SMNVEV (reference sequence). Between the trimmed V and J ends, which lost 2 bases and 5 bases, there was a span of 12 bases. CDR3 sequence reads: CASSLMRESTEAFF. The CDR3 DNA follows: TGTGCCAGCAGTTTAATGAGGGAGTCGACTGAAGCTTTCTTT.

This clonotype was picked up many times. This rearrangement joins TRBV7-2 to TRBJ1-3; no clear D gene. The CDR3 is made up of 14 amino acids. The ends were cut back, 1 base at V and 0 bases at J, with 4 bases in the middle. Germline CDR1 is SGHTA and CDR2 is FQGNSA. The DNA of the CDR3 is TGTGCCAGCAGCTTAGAAGGCTCTGGAAACACCATATATTTT. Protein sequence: CASSLEGSGNTIYF.

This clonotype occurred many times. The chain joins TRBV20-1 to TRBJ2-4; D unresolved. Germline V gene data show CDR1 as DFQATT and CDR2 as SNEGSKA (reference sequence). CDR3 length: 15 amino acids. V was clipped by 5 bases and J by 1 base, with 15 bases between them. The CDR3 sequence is CSARNDLLAKNIQYF. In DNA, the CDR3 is TGCAGTGCTCGCAACGACTTGCTGGCCAAAAACATTCAGTACTTC.

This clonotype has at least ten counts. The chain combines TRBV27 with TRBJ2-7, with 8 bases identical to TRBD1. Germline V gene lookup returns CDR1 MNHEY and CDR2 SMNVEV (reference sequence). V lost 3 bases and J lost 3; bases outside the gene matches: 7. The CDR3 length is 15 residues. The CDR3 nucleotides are TGTGCCAGCAGTTTCGTAGGGGACAGGCTCTACGAGCAGTACTTC. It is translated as CASSFVGDRLYEQYF.

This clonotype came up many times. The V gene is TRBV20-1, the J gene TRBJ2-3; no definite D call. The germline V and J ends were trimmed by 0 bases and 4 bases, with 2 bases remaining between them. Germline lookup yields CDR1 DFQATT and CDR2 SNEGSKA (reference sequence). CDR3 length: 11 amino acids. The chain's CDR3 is CSARDPDTQYF. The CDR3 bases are TGCAGTGCTAGAGATCCAGATACGCAGTATTTT.

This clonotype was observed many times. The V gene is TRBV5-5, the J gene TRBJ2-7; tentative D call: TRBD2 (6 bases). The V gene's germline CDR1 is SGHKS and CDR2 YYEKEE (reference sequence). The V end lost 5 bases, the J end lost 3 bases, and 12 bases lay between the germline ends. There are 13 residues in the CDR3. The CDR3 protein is CASRPSGLYEQYF. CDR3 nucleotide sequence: TGTGCCAGCAGGCCGAGCGGGCTCTACGAGCAGTACTTC.

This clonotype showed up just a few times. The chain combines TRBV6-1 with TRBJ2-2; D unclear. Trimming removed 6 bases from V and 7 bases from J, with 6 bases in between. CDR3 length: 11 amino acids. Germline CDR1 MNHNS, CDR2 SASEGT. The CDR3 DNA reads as TGTGCCAGCAGAAGAGACGGGGAGCTGTTTTTT. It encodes CASRRDGELFF.

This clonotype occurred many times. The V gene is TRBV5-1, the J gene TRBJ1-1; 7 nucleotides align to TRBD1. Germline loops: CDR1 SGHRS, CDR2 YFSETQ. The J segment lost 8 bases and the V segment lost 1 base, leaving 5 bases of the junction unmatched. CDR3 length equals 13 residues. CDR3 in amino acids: CASSLLRDREAFF. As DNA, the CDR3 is TGCGCCAGCAGCTTGCTGCGGGACAGAGAAGCTTTCTTT.

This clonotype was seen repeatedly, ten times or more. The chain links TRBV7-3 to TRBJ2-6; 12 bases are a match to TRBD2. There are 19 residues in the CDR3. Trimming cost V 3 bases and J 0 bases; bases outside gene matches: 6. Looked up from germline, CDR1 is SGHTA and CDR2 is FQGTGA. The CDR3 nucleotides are TGTGCCAGCAGCTTCGGCCAACTAGCGGGAGGCTCTGGGGCCAACGTCCTGACTTTC. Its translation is CASSFGQLAGGSGANVLTF.

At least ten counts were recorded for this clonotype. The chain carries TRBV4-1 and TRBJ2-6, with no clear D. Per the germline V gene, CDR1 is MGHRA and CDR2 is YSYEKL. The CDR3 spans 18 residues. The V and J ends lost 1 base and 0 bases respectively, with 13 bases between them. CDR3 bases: TGCGCCAGCAGCCAAGTTCCCGCAGCAACCTCTGGGGCCAACGTCCTGACTTTC. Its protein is CASSQVPAATSGANVLTF.

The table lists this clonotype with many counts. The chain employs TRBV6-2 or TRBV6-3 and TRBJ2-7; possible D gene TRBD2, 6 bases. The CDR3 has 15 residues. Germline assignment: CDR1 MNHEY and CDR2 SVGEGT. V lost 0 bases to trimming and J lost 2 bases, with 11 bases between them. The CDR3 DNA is TGTGCCAGCAGTTACTCAATAGCGGATACCTACGAGCAGTACTTC. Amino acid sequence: CASSYSIADTYEQYF.

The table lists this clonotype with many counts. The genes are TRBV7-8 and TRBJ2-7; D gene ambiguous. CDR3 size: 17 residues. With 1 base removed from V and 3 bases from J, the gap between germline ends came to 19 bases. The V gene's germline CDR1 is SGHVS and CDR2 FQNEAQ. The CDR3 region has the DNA TGTGCCAGCAGCTTAGAGAGGTTGAGGACCCGGAACTACGAGCAGTACTTC. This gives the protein CASSLERLRTRNYEQYF.

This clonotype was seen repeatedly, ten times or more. CDR3 in amino acids: CASSPGQDYTGELFF. The CDR3 DNA sequence: TGTGCCAGCAGCCCGGGACAGGACTACACCGGGGAGCTGTTTTTT. The chain couples TRBV6-5 to TRBJ2-2; the match to TRBD1 covers 8 bases. The germline V gene encodes CDR1 MNHEY and CDR2 SVGAGI. The CDR3 sequence is 15 residues long. J lost 3 bases, V lost 6 bases, and 6 bases had no gene match.

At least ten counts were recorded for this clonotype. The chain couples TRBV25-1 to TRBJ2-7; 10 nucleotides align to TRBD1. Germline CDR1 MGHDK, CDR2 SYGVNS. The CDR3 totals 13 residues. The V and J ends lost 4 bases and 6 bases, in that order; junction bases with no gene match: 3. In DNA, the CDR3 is TGTGCCAGCAGTGGGGGACAGGGGCGCGAGCAGTACTTC. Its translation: CASSGGQGREQYF.

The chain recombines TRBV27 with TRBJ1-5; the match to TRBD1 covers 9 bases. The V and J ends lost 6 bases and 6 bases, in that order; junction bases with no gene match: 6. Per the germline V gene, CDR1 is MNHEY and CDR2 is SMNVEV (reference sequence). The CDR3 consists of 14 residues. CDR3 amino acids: CASRAGTGSQPQHF. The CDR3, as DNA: TGTGCCAGCAGAGCCGGGACAGGGAGTCAGCCCCAGCATTTT.

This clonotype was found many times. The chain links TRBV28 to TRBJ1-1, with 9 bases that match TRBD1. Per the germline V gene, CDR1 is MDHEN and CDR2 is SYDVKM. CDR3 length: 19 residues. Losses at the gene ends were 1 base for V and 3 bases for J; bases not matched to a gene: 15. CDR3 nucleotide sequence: TGTGCCAGCAGTTTATATGGGGTGGGGACAGGGTCGAAGGACACTGAAGCTTTCTTT. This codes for CASSLYGVGTGSKDTEAFF.

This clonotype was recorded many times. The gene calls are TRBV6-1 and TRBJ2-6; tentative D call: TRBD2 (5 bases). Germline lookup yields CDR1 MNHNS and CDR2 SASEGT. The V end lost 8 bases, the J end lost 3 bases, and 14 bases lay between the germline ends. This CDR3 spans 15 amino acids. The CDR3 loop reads CASSMTGVGANVLTF. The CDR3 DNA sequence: TGTGCCAGCTCAATGACCGGGGTTGGGGCCAACGTCCTGACTTTC.

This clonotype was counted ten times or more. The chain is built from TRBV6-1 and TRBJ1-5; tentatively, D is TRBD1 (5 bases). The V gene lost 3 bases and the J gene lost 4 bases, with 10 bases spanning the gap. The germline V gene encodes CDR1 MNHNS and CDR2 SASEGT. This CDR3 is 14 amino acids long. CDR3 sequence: CASSDRARNQPQHF. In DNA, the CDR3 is TGTGCCAGCAGTGACAGGGCCCGTAATCAGCCCCAGCATTTT.

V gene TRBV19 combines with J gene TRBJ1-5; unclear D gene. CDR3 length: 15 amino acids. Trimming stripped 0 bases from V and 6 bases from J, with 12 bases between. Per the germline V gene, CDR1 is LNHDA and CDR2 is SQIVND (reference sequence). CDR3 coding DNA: TGTGCCAGTAGTATAGATGTGTGGGCGAGTCAGCCCCAGCATTTT. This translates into CASSIDVWASQPQHF. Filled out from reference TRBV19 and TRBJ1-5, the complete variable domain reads DGGITQSPKYLFRKEGQNVTLSCEQNLNHDAMYWYRQDPGQGLRLIYYSQIVNDFQKGDIAEGYSVSREKKESFPLTVTSAQKNPTAFYLCASSIDVWASQPQHFGDGTRLSIL.

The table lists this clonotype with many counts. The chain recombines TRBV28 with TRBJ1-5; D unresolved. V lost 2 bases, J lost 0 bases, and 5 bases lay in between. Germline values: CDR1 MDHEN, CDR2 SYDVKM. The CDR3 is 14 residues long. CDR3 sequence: CASSLGLSNQPQHF. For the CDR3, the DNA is TGTGCCAGCAGTTTAGGTCTTAGCAATCAGCCCCAGCATTTT. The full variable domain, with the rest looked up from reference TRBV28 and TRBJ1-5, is DVKVTQSSRYLVKRTGEKVFLECVQDMDHENMFWYRQDPGLGLRLIYFSYDVKMKEKGDIPEGYSVSREKKERFSLILESASTNQTSMYLCASSLGLSNQPQHFGDGTRLSIL.

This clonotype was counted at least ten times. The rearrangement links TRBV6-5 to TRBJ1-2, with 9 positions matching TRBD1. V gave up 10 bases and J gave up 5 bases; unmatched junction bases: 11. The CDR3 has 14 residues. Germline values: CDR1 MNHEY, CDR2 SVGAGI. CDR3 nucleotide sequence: TGTGCCACGAACACAACAGGGGGCCTGTATGGCTACACCTTC. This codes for CATNTTGGLYGYTF.

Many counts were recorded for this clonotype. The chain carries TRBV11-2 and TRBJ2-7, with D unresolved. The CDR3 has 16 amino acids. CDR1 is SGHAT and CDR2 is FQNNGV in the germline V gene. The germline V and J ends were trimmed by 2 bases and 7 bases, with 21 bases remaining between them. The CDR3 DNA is TGTGCCAGCAGCTTAAACCTGGGATACGTTCTGGGAGAGCAGTACTTC. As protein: CASSLNLGYVLGEQYF.

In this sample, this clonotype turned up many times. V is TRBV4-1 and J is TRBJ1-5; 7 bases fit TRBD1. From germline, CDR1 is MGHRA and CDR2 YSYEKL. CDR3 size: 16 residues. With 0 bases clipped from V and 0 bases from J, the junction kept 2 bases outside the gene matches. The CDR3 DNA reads TGCGCCAGCAGCCAAGAAGGGACAGTTAGCAATCAGCCCCAGCATTTT. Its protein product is CASSQEGTVSNQPQHF.

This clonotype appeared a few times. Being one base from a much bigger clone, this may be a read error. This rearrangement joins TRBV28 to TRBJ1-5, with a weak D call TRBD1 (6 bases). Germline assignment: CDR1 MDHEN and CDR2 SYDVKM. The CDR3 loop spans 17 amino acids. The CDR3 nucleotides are TGTGCCAGCAGTTTCCTTGAGGGGGGCTATAGCAATCAGCCCCAGCCTTTT. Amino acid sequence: CASSFLEGGYSNQPQPF.

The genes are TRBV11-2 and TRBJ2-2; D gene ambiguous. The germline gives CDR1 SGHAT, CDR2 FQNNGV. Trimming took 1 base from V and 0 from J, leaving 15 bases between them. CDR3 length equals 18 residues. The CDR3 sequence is CASSLVPLRSPNTGELFF. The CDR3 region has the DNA TGTGCCAGCAGCTTAGTCCCTCTAAGGTCTCCGAACACCGGGGAGCTGTTTTTT.

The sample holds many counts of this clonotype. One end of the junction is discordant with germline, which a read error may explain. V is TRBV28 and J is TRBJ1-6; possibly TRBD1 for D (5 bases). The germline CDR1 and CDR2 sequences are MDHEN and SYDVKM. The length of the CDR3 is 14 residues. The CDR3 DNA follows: TGTGCCAGCACCTCCGGGACCGCTAATTCACCCCCCCACTTT. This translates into CASTSGTANSPPHF.

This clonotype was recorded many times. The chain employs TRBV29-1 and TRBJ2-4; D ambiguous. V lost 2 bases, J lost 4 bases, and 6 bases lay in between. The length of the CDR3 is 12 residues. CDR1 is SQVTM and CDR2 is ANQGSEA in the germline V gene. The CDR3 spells CSVERTKNIQYF. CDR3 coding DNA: TGCAGCGTTGAAAGGACGAAAAACATTCAGTACTTC.

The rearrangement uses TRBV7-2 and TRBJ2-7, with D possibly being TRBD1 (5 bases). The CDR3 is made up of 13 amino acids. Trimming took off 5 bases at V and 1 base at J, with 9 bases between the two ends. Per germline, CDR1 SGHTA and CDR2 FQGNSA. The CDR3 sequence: CASSADSSYEQYF. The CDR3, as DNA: TGTGCCAGCAGCGCCGACAGTTCCTACGAGCAGTACTTC.

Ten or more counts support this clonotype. CDR3 nucleotide sequence: TGTGCCAGCAGAGCTAGCGGGGCTAGCACAGATACGCAGTATTTT. It is translated as CASRASGASTDTQYF. This chain uses TRBV6-1 with TRBJ2-3; 9 bases are a match to TRBD2. This CDR3 is 15 amino acids long. V lost 6 bases and J lost 0; bases outside the gene matches: 4. CDR1 and CDR2 from the germline V gene are MNHNS and SASEGT.

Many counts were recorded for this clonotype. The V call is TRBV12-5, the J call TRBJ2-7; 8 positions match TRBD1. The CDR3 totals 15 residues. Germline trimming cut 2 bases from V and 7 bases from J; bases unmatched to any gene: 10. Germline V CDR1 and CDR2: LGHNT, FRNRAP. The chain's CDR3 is CASGLYDRGAFEQYF. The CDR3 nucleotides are TGTGCTAGTGGTTTGTATGACAGGGGAGCTTTTGAGCAGTACTTC.